These 24 T cell receptor beta chains came from one sample sequenced in a study of OX40 agonist ivuxolimab in advanced cancers. Clones were read by immunoSEQ multiplex PCR, and TCRdb kept only the in-frame ones, dropping some. Among 40,000 to 45,000 clones listed, approximately 86% were seen once. The material was CD4+ or CD8+ T cells sorted from blood, obtained in a trial of the OX40 agonist ivuxolimab. The receptor set was obtained from an adult with an advanced solid tumor such as melanoma, head and neck, liver or kidney cancer.

The chain links TRBV7-9 to TRBJ2-3; 9 bases line up with TRBD1. The CDR3 length is 17 residues. V trimming: 5 bases; J trimming: 2 bases; junction bases outside the gene matches: 11. The germline V gene has CDR1 SEHNR and CDR2 FQNEAQ (reference sequence). The CDR3 reads CASSLADRGLLTDTQYF. DNA for the CDR3: TGTGCCAGCAGCCTGGCGGACAGGGGACTTCTCACAGATACGCAGTATTTT.

This rearrangement joins TRBV4-1 to TRBJ2-1, with 9 bases that match TRBD2. Germline values: CDR1 MGHRA, CDR2 YSYEKL. This CDR3 has 16 residues. The V segment lost 5 bases and the J segment 10 bases; nucleotides outside the gene matches: 15. CDR3 coding DNA: TGCGCCAGCAGCACTTCGGGCGGGAGGGCCGGGGACGAGCAGTTCTTC. It encodes CASSTSGGRAGDEQFF.

The V and J genes are TRBV11-1 and TRBJ2-4; the D gene could be TRBD1 or TRBD2 (5 bases each). From germline, CDR1 is SGHAT and CDR2 FQDESV (reference sequence). The CDR3 extends over 16 amino acids. V gave up 4 bases and J gave up 2 bases, with 15 bases separating them. CDR3 region: CASSYQGPGTKNIQYF. CDR3 DNA sequence: TGTGCCAGCAGCTATCAGGGCCCGGGGACCAAAAACATTCAGTACTTC.

The genes are TRBV29-1 and TRBJ2-7; the match to TRBD1 covers 8 bases. The CDR3 has 15 amino acids. V shed 1 base, J shed 5 bases, and the junction held 10 bases outside the gene matches. CDR1 is SQVTM, CDR2 ANQGSEA, per germline. CDR3 sequence: CSVEVYGTGPDEQYF. Written as DNA, the CDR3 is TGCAGCGTTGAAGTCTATGGGACAGGTCCCGACGAGCAGTACTTC.

This chain uses TRBV27 with TRBJ1-5; D gene uncertain. V was shortened by 5 bases and J by 2 bases, with 7 bases between the two germline ends. Germline CDR1 is MNHEY and CDR2 is SMNVEV (reference sequence). The CDR3 sequence is 13 residues long. DNA of the CDR3: TGTGCCAGCAGTCCTTTTGGCAATCAGCCCCAGCATTTT. This encodes CASSPFGNQPQHF.

This chain uses TRBV9 with TRBJ2-5; D could derive from TRBD1 or TRBD2 (5 bases each). CDR1 and CDR2 from the germline V gene are SGDLS and YYNGEE. V shed 3 bases and J shed 9 bases, with 18 bases lying between them. This CDR3 has 14 amino acids. CDR3 sequence: CASSAAGTAGPQYF. The CDR3 region has the DNA TGTGCCAGCAGCGCCGCCGGGACGGCAGGGCCCCAGTACTTC.

The gene calls are TRBV5-4 and TRBJ2-1, with 7 positions matching TRBD2. This CDR3 has 15 residues. V dropped 4 bases and J dropped 4; count of bases not matched to a gene: 8. The V gene's germline CDR1 is SGHNT and CDR2 YYREEE (reference sequence). DNA for the CDR3: TGTGCCAGCAGCGTCGTGACTAGCTGGTACAATGAGCAGTTCTTC. It yields the protein CASSVVTSWYNEQFF.

The J gene is TRBJ1-2, the V gene TRBV6-6; D ambiguous. Trimming removed 4 bases at V and 5 bases at J, with 17 bases between. The CDR3 is 15 amino acids. Looked up from germline, CDR1 is MNHNY and CDR2 is SVGAGI (reference sequence). The CDR3 region is CASSSYKDPYYGYTF. CDR3 DNA: TGTGCCAGCAGTTCATACAAGGACCCATATTATGGCTACACCTTC.

The chain recombines TRBV28 with TRBJ2-3; 10 nucleotides agree with TRBD2. CDR1 MDHEN and CDR2 SYDVKM come from the germline V gene. The CDR3 covers 15 residues. With V trimmed by 3 bases and J by 4 bases, 4 bases remained unmatched. CDR3 loop: CASSLGLASPDTQYF. Written as DNA, the CDR3 is TGTGCCAGCAGTTTGGGACTAGCGTCCCCAGATACGCAGTATTTT.

The chain uses TRBV27 and TRBJ2-1, with 9 bases that match TRBD2. Germline CDR1 reads MNHEY; CDR2 reads SMNVEV (reference sequence). With V trimmed by 7 bases and J by 8 bases, 9 bases remained unmatched. The CDR3 covers 14 residues. The CDR3 protein is CASIGGGREDEQFF. The DNA for the CDR3 is TGTGCCAGCATAGGGGGCGGGAGGGAGGATGAGCAGTTCTTC.

The chain couples TRBV11-2 to TRBJ2-1, with a tentative D call TRBD2 (5 bases). V was shortened by 1 base and J by 6 bases, with 16 bases between the two germline ends. The CDR3 runs to 16 residues. The germline V gene has CDR1 SGHAT and CDR2 FQNNGV. CDR3 residues: CASSLGSSGALNEQFF. The CDR3 DNA reads as TGTGCCAGCAGCTTAGGTTCCAGCGGAGCCCTCAATGAGCAGTTCTTC.

The chain recombines TRBV4-1 with TRBJ2-7, with unresolved D. V dropped 1 base and J dropped 3 bases, with 7 bases sitting between them. The CDR3 length is 13 residues. The germline V gene has CDR1 MGHRA and CDR2 YSYEKL. The CDR3 protein is CASSQVGGYEQYF. The CDR3 nucleotides are TGCGCCAGCAGCCAAGTGGGCGGCTACGAGCAGTACTTC.

The chain recombines TRBV27 with TRBJ2-4, with D maybe TRBD1 (7 bases). Germline values: CDR1 MNHEY, CDR2 SMNVEV (reference sequence). Trimming took off 8 bases at V and 2 bases at J, with 16 bases between the two ends. CDR3 length: 15 residues. This CDR3 is CASAGQSFPKNIQYF. The CDR3 bases are TGTGCCAGCGCGGGACAGTCTTTCCCCAAAAACATTCAGTACTTC.

V and J are TRBV4-1 and TRBJ2-3; D not resolved. Germline lookup yields CDR1 MGHRA and CDR2 YSYEKL. There are 14 residues in the CDR3. V was clipped by 2 bases and J by 4 bases, with 10 bases between them. CDR3 residues: CASSQLPGADTQYF. CDR3 nucleotide sequence: TGCGCCAGCAGCCAACTTCCCGGCGCAGATACGCAGTATTTT.

This chain joins TRBV13 and TRBJ1-2, with 7 bases fitting TRBD1. J was trimmed by 2 bases and V by 0 bases; bases with no gene match: 0. This CDR3 is 14 amino acids long. Germline V CDR1 and CDR2: PRHDT, FYEKMQ (reference sequence). The CDR3 DNA reads TGTGCCAGCAGCTTAGGACAGGGGAACTATGGCTACACCTTC. Its translation is CASSLGQGNYGYTF.

The chain carries TRBV19 and TRBJ2-2; 7 positions agree with TRBD2. The V gene's germline CDR1 is LNHDA and CDR2 SQIVND (reference sequence). The CDR3 covers 11 residues. Here the CDR3 DNA reads TGTTCCTCGGGAGGTCCCGGGGAGCTGTTTTTT. Translation: CSSGGPGELFF.

The J gene is TRBJ1-1, the V gene TRBV13; no reliable D call. This CDR3 contains 12 residues. The V and J ends lost 8 bases and 3 bases respectively, with 10 bases between them. Germline values: CDR1 PRHDT, CDR2 FYEKMQ (reference sequence). For the CDR3, the DNA is TGTGCCAGCTCGGACGGGGACACTGAAGCTTTCTTT. Encoded protein: CASSDGDTEAFF.

Ten or more counts support this clone. Other DNA sequences in the sample encode the same CDR3. The chain employs TRBV5-1 and TRBJ2-1, with TRBD2 matching 12 bases. The ends lost 4 bases at V and 5 bases at J; junction bases unmatched: 4. The germline V gene encodes CDR1 SGHRS and CDR2 YFSETQ. There are 15 residues in the CDR3. CDR3 amino acids: CASSKRLAGDNEQFF. CDR3 sequence (DNA): TGCGCCAGCAGCAAGCGACTAGCGGGGGACAATGAGCAGTTCTTC.

The rearrangement joins TRBV4-1 to TRBJ2-3; TRBD2 matches at 10 bases. The CDR3 runs to 16 residues. The V gene's germline CDR1 is MGHRA and CDR2 YSYEKL. The trim removed 3 bases at V and 1 base at J, leaving 4 bases unmatched. CDR3 loop: CASSHRAGGRTDTQYF. The DNA for the CDR3 is TGCGCCAGCAGCCACCGAGCGGGGGGGCGCACAGATACGCAGTATTTT.

V and J are TRBV13 and TRBJ2-2; 8 positions agree with TRBD1. The V and J ends lost 4 bases and 4 bases, in that order; junction bases with no gene match: 11. The germline V gene has CDR1 PRHDT and CDR2 FYEKMQ (reference sequence). This CDR3 has 17 residues. CDR3 in amino acids: CASSYKTGVAVTGELFF. DNA of the CDR3: TGTGCCAGCAGCTACAAGACAGGGGTTGCAGTCACCGGGGAGCTGTTTTTT.

The rearrangement uses TRBV7-2 and TRBJ1-2, with 7 positions matching TRBD1. V was clipped by 5 bases and J by 4 bases; unmatched bases: 19. Germline V gene sequence: CDR1 SGHTA, CDR2 FQGNSA. The CDR3 is 18 residues long. CDR3 sequence reads: CASSTMGQYTPESYGYTF. DNA of the CDR3: TGTGCCAGCAGCACAATGGGACAGTACACCCCCGAAAGCTATGGCTACACCTTC. Full variable domain (remainder filled in from reference TRBV7-2 and TRBJ1-2): GAGVSQSPSNKVTEKGKDVELRCDPISGHTALYWYRQSLGQGLEFLIYFQGNSAPDKSGLPSDRFSAERTGGSVSTLTIQRTQQEDSAVYLCASSTMGQYTPESYGYTFGSGTRLTVV.

The genes are TRBV7-6 and TRBJ2-3; weak D call: TRBD1 (5 bases). There are 13 residues in the CDR3. V lost 5 bases to trimming and J lost 6 bases, with 12 bases between them. Germline V gene lookup returns CDR1 SGHVS and CDR2 FNYEAQ. In DNA form, the CDR3 reads TGTGCCAGCAGCCCAGGGTATCAGGATACGCAGTATTTT. Translation: CASSPGYQDTQYF. The full variable domain, its missing parts supplied by reference TRBV7-6 and TRBJ2-3, is GAGVSQSPRYKVTKRGQDVALRCDPISGHVSLYWYRQALGQGPEFLTYFNYEAQQDKSGLPNDRFSAERPEGSISTLTIQRTEQRDSAMYRCASSPGYQDTQYFGPGTRLTVL.

The chain combines TRBV6-6 with TRBJ2-2, with D perhaps assigned TRBD1 or TRBD2 (5 bases each). Germline-derived CDR1 and CDR2 are MNHNY and SVGAGI (reference sequence). Trimming left V 4 bases short and J 5 bases short, with 17 bases between. The CDR3 contains 16 residues. The CDR3 nucleotides are TGTGCCAGCAGTTCCTTCCGGGACGCCTTAACCGGGGAGCTGTTTTTT. It translates to CASSSFRDALTGELFF.

This rearrangement joins TRBV7-2 to TRBJ2-7; 9 bases map to TRBD2. Germline V gene data show CDR1 as SGHTA and CDR2 as FQGNSA. The CDR3 totals 14 residues. The J segment lost 3 bases and the V segment lost 5 bases, leaving 5 bases of the junction unmatched. The DNA for the CDR3 is TGTGCCAGCAGCGGGGGACTAGCTCACTACGAGCAGTACTTC. Its translation: CASSGGLAHYEQYF.